This T cell receptor (beta chain) was recovered during a study of T cell responses to AZD1222 COVID-19 vaccine. Study findings and constraints: Epitopes outside B.1.351 and B.1.1.7 mutated regions reportedly drew nearly half of spike TCRs. Spike-specific TCRs gained breadth and depth after people received two AZD1222 doses. Clonal diversity may have been underestimated in mostly white British donors.

With 1 base removed from V and 5 bases from J, the gap between germline ends came to 12 bases. Germline V CDR1 and CDR2: SEHNR, FQNEAQ (reference sequence). The CDR3 has 15 amino acids. As to this clone: Its target is unknown.

Libraries were prepared by immunoSEQ multiplex PCR; TCRdb keeps only in-frame clonotypes and omits some of them. Here the sample spans about 78,000 clones, over 75% being singletons. The material was peripheral blood, obtained on day 0 of MenACWY control vaccination. The sequence came from an adult in good health. This sequence joins TRBV7-9 and TRBJ1-5, with D possibly being TRBD1 (5 bases). CDR3 DNA: TGTGCCAGCAGCTTAGACGGGACCTCAGATCAGCCCCAGCATTTT. Translation: CASSLDGTSDQPQHF.